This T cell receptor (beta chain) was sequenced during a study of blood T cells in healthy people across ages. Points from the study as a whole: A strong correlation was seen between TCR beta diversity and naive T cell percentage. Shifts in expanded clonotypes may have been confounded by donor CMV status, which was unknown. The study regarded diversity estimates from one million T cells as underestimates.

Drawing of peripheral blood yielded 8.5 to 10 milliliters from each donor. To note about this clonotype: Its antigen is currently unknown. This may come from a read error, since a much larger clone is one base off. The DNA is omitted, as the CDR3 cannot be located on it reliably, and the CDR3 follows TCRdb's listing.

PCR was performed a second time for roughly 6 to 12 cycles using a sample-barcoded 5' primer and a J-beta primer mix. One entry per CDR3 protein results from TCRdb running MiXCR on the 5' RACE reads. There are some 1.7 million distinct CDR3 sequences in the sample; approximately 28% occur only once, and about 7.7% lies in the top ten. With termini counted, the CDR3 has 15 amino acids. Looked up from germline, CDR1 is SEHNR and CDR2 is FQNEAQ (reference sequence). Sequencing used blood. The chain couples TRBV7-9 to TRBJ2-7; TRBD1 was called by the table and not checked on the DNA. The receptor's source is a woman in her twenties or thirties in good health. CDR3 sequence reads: CASSFVGQGSYEQCF.